Listed below are T cell receptor beta chains from one sample, sequenced in a study of T cells in Graves' hyperthyroidism and ophthalmopathy. Via MiXCR, TCRdb re-called the multiplex PCR reads, giving one row per CDR3 protein. The sample shows a few hundred thousand distinct CDR3 sequences, 15% to 20% of them seen only once. Material for sequencing was blood. The receptors were sampled from a woman aged 45-60 years with Graves' hyperthyroidism. CDR3s include the opening cysteine and the closing phenylalanine or tryptophan. A D gene is named only where the DNA matches it firmly. Some rows mark clone size as missing; the rest say once, few, many or name a class of expanded clone.

D gene,clone size,V gene,J gene,CDR3 DNA,CDR3 protein
TRBD2,few,TRBV20-1,TRBJ2-2,TGCAGTGCTAGAGATCAAGAGCGGGGCGAAACCGGGGAGCTGTTTTTT,CSARDQERGETGELFF
TRBD1,many,TRBV6-1,TRBJ1-5,TGTGCCAGCACCCAAAACAGGGGCTGGCCCCAGCATTTT,CASTQNRGWPQHF
TRBD1,many,TRBV12-3/TRBV12-4,TRBJ2-5,TGTGCCAGCAGTTCGTGGGGACAGGGGGCAGAGACCCAGTACTTC,CASSSWGQGAETQYF
-,-,TRBV9,TRBJ1-3,TGTGCCAGCAGCGTAGGGGCCGGCGGAGGCACCATATATTTT,CASSVGAGGGTIYF
-,many,TRBV27,TRBJ2-3,TGTGCCAGCAGTCCCACGTTAAGGTCGTTCGATACGCAGTATTTT,CASSPTLRSFDTQYF
-,-,TRBV5-1,TRBJ1-2,TGCGCCAGCAGCCCGGTGGGAGGGGATGGCTACACCTTC,CASSPVGGDGYTF
TRBD1,-,TRBV30,TRBJ1-2,TGTGCCTGGAGAGTCCAGGGGGCCACTAACTATGGCTACACCTTC,CAWRVQGATNYGYTF
-,few,TRBV9,TRBJ1-3,TGTGCCAGCAGCGGCGGGGGCACCTCTGGAAACACCATATATTTT,CASSGGGTSGNTIYF
TRBD1,many,TRBV28,TRBJ2-2,TGTGCCAGCAGTTTATGGACCCGGGACAGGGCGAACACCGGGGAGCTGTTTTTT,CASSLWTRDRANTGELFF
TRBD2,-,TRBV7-6,TRBJ2-2,TGTGCCAGCAGCGATGGACTAGCGGATAACACCGGGGAGCTGTTTTTT,CASSDGLADNTGELFF
-,-,TRBV7-2,TRBJ1-2,TGTGCCAGCAGCTTTCAGGGCAACTATGGCTACACCTTC,CASSFQGNYGYTF
-,many,TRBV20-1,TRBJ1-6,TGCAGTGCTCACTCCCCGACAGGAATGAATTCACCCCTCCACTTT,CSAHSPTGMNSPLHF
-,once,TRBV9,TRBJ2-4,TGTGCCAGCAGCGACCCTGGGGCGGGCATTCAGTACTTC,CASSDPGAGIQYF
TRBD1,-,TRBV20-1,TRBJ1-2,TGCAGTGCCAATCCTCCGGGACAGGGGTTCTATGGCTACACCTTC,CSANPPGQGFYGYTF
TRBD2,-,TRBV15,TRBJ2-1,TGTGCCACCAGCAGAGATAGCGGGGGCCACAATGAGCAGTTCTTC,CATSRDSGGHNEQFF
-,many,TRBV20-1,TRBJ2-3,TGCAGTGCTCAGTCTAGTTCGGCTACGCAGTATTTT,CSAQSSSATQYF
-,few,TRBV5-1,TRBJ2-5,TGCGCCAGCAGCTTGGACCTAGCGCAGACCCAGTACTTC,CASSLDLAQTQYF
TRBD2,-,TRBV7-3,TRBJ2-1,TGTGCCAGCAGCTTCTATGCGGGAGAGTACAATGAGCAGTTCTTC,CASSFYAGEYNEQFF
TRBD1,-,TRBV25-1,TRBJ2-7,TGTGCCAGCAGTGCAGGGGGCAGATACGAGCAGTACTTC,CASSAGGRYEQYF
-,many,TRBV12-3/TRBV12-4,TRBJ2-5,TGTGCCAGCAGCCCGGACGAGACCCAGTACTTC,CASSPDETQYF
-,-,TRBV7-2,TRBJ2-1,TGTGCCAGCAGCTTAAAGGCCAGAACTAGGGATGAGCAGTTCTTC,CASSLKARTRDEQFF
-,-,TRBV7-8,TRBJ2-3,TGTGCCAGCAGCTCGGACCGGGCGGACACAGATACGCAGTATTTT,CASSSDRADTDTQYF
-,-,TRBV7-8,TRBJ1-5,TGTGCCAGCAGCTTATACCGGGCCCCAGAGCAGCCCCAGCATTTT,CASSLYRAPEQPQHF
TRBD1,many,TRBV12-3/TRBV12-4,TRBJ1-2,TGTGCCAGCAGTCCGGGACAGGGGGATTTCTACGGCTACACCTTC,CASSPGQGDFYGYTF
-,many,TRBV5-1,TRBJ2-6,TGCGCCAGCACCTTTGGGGGTGGCGGGGCCAACGTCCTGACTTTC,CASTFGGGGANVLTF
TRBD1,-,TRBV28,TRBJ1-2,TGTGCCAGCAGTTTATCGGACAGGCCTAACTATGGCTACACCTTC,CASSLSDRPNYGYTF
-,-,TRBV7-9,TRBJ2-7,TGTGCCAGCAGCTTAGCGCCGACACAGGGAAACGAGCAGTACTTC,CASSLAPTQGNEQYF
TRBD1,-,TRBV5-1,TRBJ1-6,TGCGCCAGCAGCTGGGGGGACAGCGGATCACCCCTCCACTTT,CASSWGDSGSPLHF
-,few,TRBV28,TRBJ2-2,TGTGCCAGCAGTACCCTTTGGACCGGGGAGCTGTTTTTT,CASSTLWTGELFF
-,-,TRBV5-1,TRBJ1-1,TGCGCCAGCAGCTCGAGCGCAATTGGCACTGAAGCTTTCTTT,CASSSSAIGTEAFF
-,-,TRBV3-1,TRBJ2-2,TGTGCCAGCAGCCAAGGTTACAGCGGCGCCGGGGAGCTGTTTTTT,CASSQGYSGAGELFF
TRBD2,-,TRBV20-1,TRBJ2-3,TGCAGTGCCCAAGCGGGAATCACAGATACGCAGTATTTT,CSAQAGITDTQYF
-,-,TRBV18,TRBJ2-1,TGTGCCAGCTCACCGCGTGAGGAGCCGTACAATGAGCAGTTCTTC,CASSPREEPYNEQFF
-,few,TRBV7-9,TRBJ2-5,TGTGCCAGCGGCACCGGGACCATCGGGACCCAGTACTTC,CASGTGTIGTQYF
-,-,TRBV5-1,TRBJ1-1,TGCGCCAGCGCCGAGGGCACTGAAGCTTTCTTT,CASAEGTEAFF
-,few,TRBV27,TRBJ2-7,TGTGCCAGCAAATCACACGGAACCTACGAGCAGTACTTC,CASKSHGTYEQYF
-,-,TRBV6-2/TRBV6-3,TRBJ1-3,TGTGCCAGCAGTTACCCAGGAAACACCATATATTTT,CASSYPGNTIYF
TRBD2,many,TRBV5-1,TRBJ2-1,TGCGCCAGCAGCTTCGACGGGAGGGCCGAATATGAGCAGTTCTTC,CASSFDGRAEYEQFF
TRBD2,many,TRBV6-1,TRBJ2-5,TGTGCCGGCGCCGCGGGGGAAGCGACTCGGAACCAAGAGACCCAGTACTTC,CAGAAGEATRNQETQYF
TRBD1,few,TRBV5-1,TRBJ1-3,TGCGCCAGCAGCTGGGACAGCAACTCTGGAAACACCATATATTTT,CASSWDSNSGNTIYF
-,-,TRBV13,TRBJ2-5,TGTGCCAGCCAAGAATGGAGAGGGGAGGAGACCCAGTACTTC,CASQEWRGEETQYF
-,many,TRBV2,TRBJ1-1,TGTGCCAGCACGGAACAGCTGAACACTGAAGCTTTCTTT,CASTEQLNTEAFF